The 22 T cell receptor beta chains below all came from one sample that was sequenced in a study of T cells in Graves' hyperthyroidism and ophthalmopathy. Template material for amplifying TCR beta CDR3 regions consisted of RNA transcripts. The HTBI primer set was used in a first-round RT-PCR of the TCR CDR3. A single record per CDR3 protein comes from TCRdb applying MiXCR to the multiplex PCR reads. The table includes hundreds of thousands of distinct CDR3 sequences, about 20% detected once. Sequenced: blood. All receptors come from a man aged 35 to 55 with Graves' ophthalmopathy.

This clonotype has at least ten counts. This sequence joins TRBV20-1 and TRBJ2-5; 9 bases are a match to TRBD2. V gave up 0 bases and J gave up 5 bases; unmatched junction bases: 10. The CDR3 is 16 amino acids. CDR1 DFQATT and CDR2 SNEGSKA come from the germline V gene (reference sequence). The CDR3 here is CSARDPGLAGRETQYF. For the CDR3, the DNA is TGCAGTGCTAGAGATCCAGGTCTAGCGGGGCGGGAGACCCAGTACTTC.

This clonotype was recorded at least ten times. The gene calls are TRBV28 and TRBJ2-7, with D uncertain. This CDR3 is built from 16 residues. Germline lookup yields CDR1 MDHEN and CDR2 SYDVKM. With 6 bases removed from V and 3 bases from J, the gap between germline ends came to 21 bases. This CDR3 is CASRPGLWILGYEQYF. CDR3 nucleotides: TGTGCCAGCAGACCCGGTTTGTGGATCTTGGGCTACGAGCAGTACTTC.

The chain uses TRBV7-9 and TRBJ2-5; D may match TRBD1 or TRBD2 (5 bases each). Trimming removed 3 bases at V and 2 bases at J, with 10 bases between. Per germline, CDR1 SEHNR and CDR2 FQNEAQ (reference sequence). This CDR3 comprises 14 residues. The CDR3 DNA reads TGTGCCAGCAGCTTGGGACCGATACAAGAGACCCAGTACTTC. Translating gives CASSLGPIQETQYF.

This chain connects TRBV18 to TRBJ2-7, with 10 bases that match TRBD1. The germline V gene encodes CDR1 KGHSH and CDR2 LQKENI. The CDR3 covers 14 residues. The junction had 5 bases not matched to a gene; V was cut back by 3 bases and J by 6 bases. The CDR3 nucleotides read TGTGCCAGCTCACCCGGGACAGGGGAGGCCGAGCAGTACTTC. It encodes CASSPGTGEAEQYF.

This clonotype showed up just a few times. The chain joins TRBV7-9 to TRBJ2-5, with 9 bases fitting TRBD1. This CDR3 has 12 amino acids. Trimming at V came to 6 bases and at J to 13 bases, leaving 9 bases not matched to a gene. The germline V gene has CDR1 SEHNR and CDR2 FQNEAQ (reference sequence). The CDR3 region has the DNA TGTGCCAGCAGTTATACCCGGGACAGGGTGTACTTC. Protein product: CASSYTRDRVYF.

This chain joins TRBV6-2 or TRBV6-3 and TRBJ1-5; the match to TRBD1 covers 10 bases. The CDR3 extends over 18 amino acids. Germline V lookup: CDR1 MNHEY, CDR2 SVGEGT. Trimming at V came to 6 bases and at J to 4 bases, leaving 15 bases not matched to a gene. The CDR3 nucleotides are TGTGCCAGCAGAACGGACAGGGGGGATCCTGGAGATAATCAGCCCCAGCATTTT. Its protein is CASRTDRGDPGDNQPQHF.

This clonotype was counted between two and nine times. This sequence joins TRBV13 and TRBJ2-1; TRBD2 might be the D (6 bases). V was cut by 5 bases and J by 8 bases, with 19 bases left in between. The CDR3 totals 15 residues. Germline CDR1 PRHDT, CDR2 FYEKMQ (reference sequence). CDR3 sequence (DNA): TGTGCCAGCAGCCCCGGGCCTAGCGCCTTCGATGAGCAGTTCTTC. It translates to CASSPGPSAFDEQFF.

The table lists this clonotype with many counts. The rearrangement joins TRBV7-8 to TRBJ2-3; 8 nucleotides line up with TRBD2. J lost 3 bases, V lost 1 base, and 9 bases had no gene match. Germline V gene sequence: CDR1 SGHVS, CDR2 FQNEAQ. The CDR3 covers 17 residues. This CDR3 is CASSLVGAGVDTDTQYF. The DNA for the CDR3 is TGTGCCAGCAGCTTAGTGGGAGCGGGGGTTGATACAGATACGCAGTATTTT.

This chain connects TRBV6-1 to TRBJ2-7; D is unresolved. Germline V lookup: CDR1 MNHNS, CDR2 SASEGT. V lost 7 bases and J 4 bases, leaving 8 bases between the germline ends. The CDR3 is 11 amino acids. In nucleotides, the CDR3 is TGTGCCAGCAATTCATTTTACGAGCAGTACTTC. It translates to CASNSFYEQYF.

There are a few counts of this clonotype. The V and J genes are TRBV18 and TRBJ2-1; 7 bases are shared with TRBD2. CDR3 size: 15 residues. CDR1 is KGHSH and CDR2 is LQKENI in the germline V gene. J was trimmed by 7 bases and V by 3 bases; bases with no gene match: 9. CDR3 DNA: TGTGCCAGCTCACCCCCGGGACTATCTTCGAATGAGCAGTTCTTC. This translates into CASSPPGLSSNEQFF.

V usage is TRBV6-1 and J usage is TRBJ2-7, with D perhaps TRBD1 or TRBD2 (6 bases each). This CDR3 has 15 amino acids. The germline gives CDR1 MNHNS, CDR2 SASEGT. V was pared by 10 bases and J by 6 bases, with 25 bases between. The chain's CDR3 is CATSGGHVSRGEQYF. The CDR3 nucleotides are TGTGCCACCTCCGGGGGACACGTGTCAAGAGGCGAGCAGTACTTC.

This clonotype was counted ten times or more. The chain carries TRBV2 and TRBJ2-3; TRBD1 might be the D (5 bases). The CDR3 spans 15 residues. Deletions cut 5 bases from V and 0 bases from J, with 12 bases between. Germline CDR1 is SNHLY and CDR2 is FYNNEI. In DNA, the CDR3 is TGTGCCAGCAGTCGGACATTGCGGAGCACAGATACGCAGTATTTT. Residues: CASSRTLRSTDTQYF.

This clonotype showed up just a few times. This chain connects TRBV12-3 or TRBV12-4 to TRBJ1-4, with TRBD1 matching over 11 bases. Losses at the gene ends were 10 bases for V and 8 bases for J; bases not matched to a gene: 6. This CDR3 has 13 amino acids. The CDR3 protein is CATTGTGGEKLFF. In nucleotides, the CDR3 is TGTGCCACCACCGGGACAGGGGGAGAAAAACTGTTTTTT.

This clonotype was counted at least ten times. The chain joins TRBV20-1 to TRBJ2-3; 8 bases are shared with TRBD2. CDR3 length: 13 amino acids. Germline V gene sequence: CDR1 DFQATT, CDR2 SNEGSKA (reference sequence). J gave up 3 bases and V 3 bases, and 2 bases lay outside the gene matches. DNA of the CDR3: TGCAGTGCTAGCGGGGGGGCTACAGATACGCAGTATTTT. Protein: CSASGGATDTQYF.

Regarding this clonotype: Since a much larger clone is just one base distant, this may be a read error. The chain joins TRBV11-1 to TRBJ2-7; weak D call: TRBD1 (5 bases). The CDR3 has 12 amino acids. Trimming took off 5 bases at V and 4 bases at J, with 9 bases between the two ends. Germline-derived CDR1 and CDR2 are SGHAT and FQDESV (reference sequence). The CDR3 protein is CASSRTRYEQYF. CDR3 nucleotides: TGTGCCAGCAGCCGGACAAGGTACGAGCAGTACTTC.

The V and J genes are TRBV28 and TRBJ1-4; TRBD1 might be the D (5 bases). The CDR3 totals 17 residues. Germline CDR1 MDHEN, CDR2 SYDVKM. Trimming removed 8 bases at V and 0 bases at J, with 19 bases between. In DNA form, the CDR3 reads TGTGCCAGCGGGGACCCCTATAAAATTGCAACTAATGAAAAACTGTTTTTT. It translates to CASGDPYKIATNEKLFF.

V usage is TRBV2 and J usage is TRBJ2-3; D may be TRBD1 or TRBD2 (5 bases each). Trimming cost V 8 bases and J 2 bases, with 20 bases left between them. Per germline, CDR1 SNHLY and CDR2 FYNNEI. This CDR3 region has 16 residues. CDR3: CASFTTGAVLTDTQYF. CDR3 nucleotides: TGTGCCAGCTTTACTACCGGGGCGGTTCTCACAGATACGCAGTATTTT. Using reference TRBV2 and TRBJ2-3 for the parts outside the CDR3, the full variable domain is EPEVTQTPSHQVTQMGQEVILRCVPISNHLYFYWYRQILGQKVEFLVSFYNNEISEKSEIFDDQFSVERPDGSNFTLKIRSTKLEDSAMYFCASFTTGAVLTDTQYFGPGTRLTVL.

The sample holds many counts of this clonotype. V and J are TRBV12-3 or TRBV12-4 and TRBJ1-1, with D unresolved. The CDR3 consists of 14 residues. V lost 6 bases and J 4 bases, leaving 15 bases between the germline ends. The CDR3, as DNA: TGTGCCAGCAGGGAGAAAGCGGTGGGCACTGAAGCTTTCTTT. Its translation is CASREKAVGTEAFF.

This clonotype was recorded a few times. J is TRBJ2-7 and V is TRBV6-1; 12 bases fit TRBD2. V was pared by 7 bases and J by 4 bases, with 5 bases of the junction left unmatched. CDR3 length: 14 amino acids. CDR1 is MNHNS, CDR2 SASEGT, per germline. The DNA of the CDR3 is TGTGCCAGCACTCTAGCGGGAGGGGAGTACGAGCAGTACTTC. This codes for CASTLAGGEYEQYF.

V gene TRBV19 combines with J gene TRBJ2-1; D possibly corresponds to TRBD1 (5 bases). Trimming stripped 6 bases from V and 3 bases from J, with 15 bases between. CDR3 length: 15 amino acids. In germline, CDR1 is LNHDA, CDR2 SQIVND (reference sequence). The CDR3 sequence: CASSDTGDVYNEQFF. DNA for the CDR3: TGTGCCAGTAGCGATACAGGAGACGTCTACAATGAGCAGTTCTTC.

V usage is TRBV27 and J usage is TRBJ2-1, with TRBD1 matching over 9 bases. V was pared by 5 bases and J by 6 bases, with 11 bases of the junction left unmatched. This CDR3 comprises 16 residues. Germline CDR1 reads MNHEY; CDR2 reads SMNVEV (reference sequence). This CDR3 is CASSGSGTGPVNEQFF. DNA of the CDR3: TGTGCCAGCAGTGGTTCCGGGACAGGGCCCGTCAATGAGCAGTTCTTC.

This clonotype has just a few counts. V gene TRBV6-2 or TRBV6-3 combines with J gene TRBJ2-4; the match to TRBD2 covers 9 bases. The CDR3 contains 16 residues. Germline loops: CDR1 MNHEY, CDR2 SVGEGT. The V gene end was trimmed by 5 bases and the J gene end by 0 bases; junction bases not matched to a gene: 5. The CDR3 DNA reads as TGTGCCAGCAGTCCTAGCGGGACATTAGCCAAAAACATTCAGTACTTC. Protein: CASSPSGTLAKNIQYF.